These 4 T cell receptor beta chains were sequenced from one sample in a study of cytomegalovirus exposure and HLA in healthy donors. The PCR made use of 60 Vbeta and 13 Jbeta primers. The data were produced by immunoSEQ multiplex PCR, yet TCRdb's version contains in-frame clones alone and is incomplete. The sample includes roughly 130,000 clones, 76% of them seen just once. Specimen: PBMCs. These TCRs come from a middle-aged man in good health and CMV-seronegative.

The CDR3 DNA reads as TGCAGCGTGGCAGGTGGGAGAGCTTTCTTT. It translates to CSVAGGRAFF. The chain combines TRBV29-1 with TRBJ1-1, with no clear D. The germline V gene has CDR1 SQVTM and CDR2 ANQGSEA. Trimming removed 6 bases from V and 10 bases from J, with 12 bases in between. This CDR3 contains 10 residues.

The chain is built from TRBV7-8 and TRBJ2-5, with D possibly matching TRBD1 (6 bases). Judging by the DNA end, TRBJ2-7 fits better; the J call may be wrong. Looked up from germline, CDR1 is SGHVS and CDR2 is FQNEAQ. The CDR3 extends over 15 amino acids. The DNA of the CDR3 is TGTGCCAGCAGCTTAGTTAGGGACAACTCCTACGAGCAGTACTTC. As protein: CASSLVRDNSYEQYF.

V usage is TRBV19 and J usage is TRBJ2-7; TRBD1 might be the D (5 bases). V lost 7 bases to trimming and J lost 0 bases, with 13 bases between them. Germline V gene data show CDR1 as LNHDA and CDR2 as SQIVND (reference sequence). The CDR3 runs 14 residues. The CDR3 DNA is TGTGCCAGTAAGCCTGGGGCAGACTCCTACGAGCAGTACTTC. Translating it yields CASKPGADSYEQYF.

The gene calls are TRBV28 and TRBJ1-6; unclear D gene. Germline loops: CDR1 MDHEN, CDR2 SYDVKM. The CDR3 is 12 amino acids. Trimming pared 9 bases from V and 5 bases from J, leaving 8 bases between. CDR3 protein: CASLQNNSPLHF. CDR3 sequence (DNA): TGTGCCAGTCTCCAGAATAATTCACCCCTCCACTTT.